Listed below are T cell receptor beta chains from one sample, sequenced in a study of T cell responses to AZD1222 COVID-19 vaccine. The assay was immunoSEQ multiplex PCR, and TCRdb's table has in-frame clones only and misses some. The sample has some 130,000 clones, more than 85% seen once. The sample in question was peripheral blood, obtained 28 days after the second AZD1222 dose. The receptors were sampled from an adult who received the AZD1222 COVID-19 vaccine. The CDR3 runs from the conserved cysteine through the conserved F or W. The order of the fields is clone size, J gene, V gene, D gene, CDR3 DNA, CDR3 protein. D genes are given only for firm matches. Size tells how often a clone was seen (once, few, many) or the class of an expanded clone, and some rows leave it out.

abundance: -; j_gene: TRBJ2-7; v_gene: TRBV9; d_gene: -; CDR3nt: TGTGCCAGCAGCGTAGGGGGACTCTACAGCTCCTACGAGCAGTACTTC; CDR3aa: CASSVGGLYSSYEQYF
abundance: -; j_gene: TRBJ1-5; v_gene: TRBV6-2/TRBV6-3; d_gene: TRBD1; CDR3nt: TGTGCCAGCAGTTGGACAGGGGGCCTAAGTAGCAATCAGCCCCAGCATTTT; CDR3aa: CASSWTGGLSSNQPQHF
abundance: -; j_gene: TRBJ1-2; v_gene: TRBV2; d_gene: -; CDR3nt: TGTGCCAGCAGTGAACGCGGAATCGGCTACACCTTC; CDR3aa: CASSERGIGYTF
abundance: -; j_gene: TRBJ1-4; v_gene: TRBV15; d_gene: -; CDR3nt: TGTGCCACCAGCAGAGAGAGGGTCTATAATGAAAAACTGTTTTTT; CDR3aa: CATSRERVYNEKLFF
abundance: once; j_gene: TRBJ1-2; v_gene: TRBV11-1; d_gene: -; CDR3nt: TGTGCCAGCAGCCACCCTGGCGGAGTAGCTTACACCTTC; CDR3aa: CASSHPGGVAYTF
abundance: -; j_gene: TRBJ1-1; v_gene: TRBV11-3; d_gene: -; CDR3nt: TGTGCCAGCAGCCTGGGGCAGAACACTGAAGCTTTCTTT; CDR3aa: CASSLGQNTEAFF
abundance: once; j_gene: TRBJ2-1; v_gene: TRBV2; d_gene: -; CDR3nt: TGTGCCAGCAGTGGTTCCAGCGGTCACTCCTACAATGAGCAGTTCTTC; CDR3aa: CASSGSSGHSYNEQFF
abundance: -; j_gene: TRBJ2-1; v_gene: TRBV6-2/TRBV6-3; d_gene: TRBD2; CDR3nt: TGTGCCAGCAGTTACCCCCCGGGACTAGCCTTGGCATCCTACAATGAGCAGTTCTTC; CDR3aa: CASSYPPGLALASYNEQFF
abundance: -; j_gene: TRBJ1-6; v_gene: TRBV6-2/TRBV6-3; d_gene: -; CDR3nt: TGTGCCAGCAGTCCAATCCAGGGATCTCGGTCACCCCTCCACTTT; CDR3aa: CASSPIQGSRSPLHF
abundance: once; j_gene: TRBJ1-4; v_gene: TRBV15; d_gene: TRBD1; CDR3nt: TGTGCCACCTCCGGGACAGGGAGTGAAAAACTGTTTTTT; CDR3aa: CATSGTGSEKLFF
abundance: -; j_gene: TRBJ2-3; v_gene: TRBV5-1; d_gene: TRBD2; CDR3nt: TGCGCCAGCAGCCCTAGCGGGGGGGCCGGGAATACGCAGTATTTT; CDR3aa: CASSPSGGAGNTQYF
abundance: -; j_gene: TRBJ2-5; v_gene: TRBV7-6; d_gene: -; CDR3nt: TGTGCCAGCAGCCGACAGGACGCAGAGACCCAGTACTTC; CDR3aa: CASSRQDAETQYF
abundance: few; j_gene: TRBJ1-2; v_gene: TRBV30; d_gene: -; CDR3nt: TGTGCCTGGAGTCGCGGGGGTCCTTCCTATGGCTACACCTTC; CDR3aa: CAWSRGGPSYGYTF
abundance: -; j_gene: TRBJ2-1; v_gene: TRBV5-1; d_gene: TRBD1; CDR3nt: TGCGCCAGCAGAACCGGGACAGGGATAATCTATGAGCAGTTCTTC; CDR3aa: CASRTGTGIIYEQFF
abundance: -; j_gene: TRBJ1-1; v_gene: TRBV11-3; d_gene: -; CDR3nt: TGTGCCAGCAGCTTTAGATTGAACACTGAAGCTTTCTTT; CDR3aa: CASSFRLNTEAFF
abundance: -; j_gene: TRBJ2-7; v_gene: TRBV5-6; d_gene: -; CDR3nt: TGTGCCAGCAGCTACGGGACGGGGTCCTACGAGCAGTACTTC; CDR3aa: CASSYGTGSYEQYF
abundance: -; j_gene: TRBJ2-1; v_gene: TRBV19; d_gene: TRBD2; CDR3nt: TGTGCCACCACTAGCGGGTCCTTGACTGAGCAGTTCTTC; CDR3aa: CATTSGSLTEQFF
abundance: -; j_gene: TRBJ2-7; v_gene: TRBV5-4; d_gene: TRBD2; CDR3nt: TGTGCCAGCAGCTTGGCTAGCGGGGGGGACTACGAGCAGTACTTC; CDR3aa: CASSLASGGDYEQYF
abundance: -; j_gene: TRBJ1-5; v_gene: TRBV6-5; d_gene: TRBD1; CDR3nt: TGTGCCAGCAGTAAGGGACAGATTAGCAATCAGCCCCAGCATTTT; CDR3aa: CASSKGQISNQPQHF
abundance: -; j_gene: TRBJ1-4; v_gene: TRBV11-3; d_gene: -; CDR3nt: TGTGCCAGCAGCAGACAGTCCGGTGAAAAACTGTTTTTT; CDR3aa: CASSRQSGEKLFF
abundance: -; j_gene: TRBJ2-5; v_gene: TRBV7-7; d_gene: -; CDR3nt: TGTGCTAGCAGCTTAGGGCCTCAAGAGACCCAGTACTTC; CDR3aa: CASSLGPQETQYF
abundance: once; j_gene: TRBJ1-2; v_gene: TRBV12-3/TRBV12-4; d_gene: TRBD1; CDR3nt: TGTGCCAGCAGGGGGGACAGGGAATATGGCTACACCTTC; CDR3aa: CASRGDREYGYTF
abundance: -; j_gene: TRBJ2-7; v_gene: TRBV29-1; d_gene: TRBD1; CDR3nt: TGCAGCGTTACAGTATCCGGGACAGGCGCATACGAGCAGTACTTC; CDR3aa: CSVTVSGTGAYEQYF
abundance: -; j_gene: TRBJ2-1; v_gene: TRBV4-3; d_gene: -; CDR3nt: TGCGCCAGCAGCCAAAGCGGGTACTCCTACAATGAGCAGTTCTTC; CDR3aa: CASSQSGYSYNEQFF
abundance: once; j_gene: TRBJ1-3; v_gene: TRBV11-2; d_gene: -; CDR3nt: TGTGCCAGCAGCCTCGGCGGGATCTTTATTGGAAACACCATATATTTT; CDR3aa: CASSLGGIFIGNTIYF
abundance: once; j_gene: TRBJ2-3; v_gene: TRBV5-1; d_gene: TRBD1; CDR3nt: TGCGCCAGCAGCTCCGGACAGGGGGAAGCAGATACGCAGTATTTT; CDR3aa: CASSSGQGEADTQYF